Presented here are 9 T cell receptor beta chains from one specimen sequenced in a study of T cells in tumors and immune-related adverse events. Clones were read by immunoSEQ multiplex PCR, and TCRdb kept only the in-frame ones, dropping some. The table records about 11,000 clones, 85% to 95% of them present only once. Source: lymph node tissue, taken from a patient treated with anti-PD-1 therapy. These receptors originate from a female donor with metastatic renal cell carcinoma.

The gene calls are TRBV29-1 and TRBJ2-3; D remains ambiguous. V was shortened by 6 bases and J by 0 bases, with 7 bases between the two germline ends. This CDR3 is 12 amino acids long. CDR1 is SQVTM, CDR2 ANQGSEA, per germline. DNA of the CDR3: TGCAGCGTGGCGTACAGCACAGATACGCAGTATTTT. Translated, it gives CSVAYSTDTQYF.

This sequence joins TRBV6-1 and TRBJ2-7, with a weak D call TRBD1 (5 bases). Deletions cut 5 bases from V and 3 bases from J, with 17 bases between. The CDR3 spans 15 residues. CDR1 MNHNS and CDR2 SASEGT come from the germline V gene. The CDR3 DNA reads TGTGCCAGCAGTCCGACAGTCAGATTCCGCTACGAGCAGTACTTC. Its translation is CASSPTVRFRYEQYF.

The chain joins TRBV6-4 to TRBJ2-1, with 13 bases identical to TRBD2. The V gene's germline CDR1 is MRHNA and CDR2 SNTAGT. V was pared by 3 bases and J by 8 bases, with 7 bases of the junction left unmatched. The CDR3 spans 16 residues. The CDR3 region is CASSESTSGRAYEQFF. CDR3 nucleotide sequence: TGTGCCAGCAGTGAATCCACTAGCGGGAGGGCCTATGAGCAGTTCTTC.

This clone has just one count. The V and J genes are TRBV30 and TRBJ2-1; possible D gene TRBD2, 5 bases. CDR3 length: 14 amino acids. The V gene's germline CDR1 is GTSNPN and CDR2 SVGIG (reference sequence). CDR3 region: CAHSSVPSYNEQFF. The CDR3 nucleotides read TGTGCTCACAGTAGCGTACCCTCCTACAATGAGCAGTTCTTC.

J is TRBJ1-6 and V is TRBV14; D remains ambiguous. Germline-derived CDR1 and CDR2 are SGHDN and FVKESK. CDR3 length equals 11 residues. The V and J ends lost 0 bases and 18 bases respectively, with 9 bases between them. Here the CDR3 DNA reads TGTGCCAGCAGCCAAGATGTCTACCCCCACTTT. Protein sequence: CASSQDVYPHF.

The chain has TRBV30 and TRBJ2-2; D ambiguous. The CDR3 totals 13 residues. V lost 0 bases and J lost 3, with 5 bases in between. Germline loops: CDR1 GTSNPN, CDR2 SVGIG (reference sequence). CDR3 coding DNA: TGTGCCTGGAGTGTGGCCGACACCGGGGAGCTGTTTTTT. The encoded protein is CAWSVADTGELFF.

V usage is TRBV7-2 and J usage is TRBJ2-7; D is perhaps TRBD2 (6 bases). Trimming cost V 7 bases and J 3 bases, with 19 bases left between them. The germline V gene has CDR1 SGHTA and CDR2 FQGNSA. This CDR3 has 15 residues. The CDR3 loop is CASTRSGGSFYEQYF. Here the CDR3 DNA reads TGTGCCAGCACCCGTAGCGGAGGTTCTTTCTACGAGCAGTACTTC.

The V gene is TRBV9, the J gene TRBJ1-3; no clear D gene. CDR1 and CDR2 from the germline V gene are SGDLS and YYNGEE. CDR3 length: 15 amino acids. Trimming took off 0 bases at V and 0 bases at J, with 7 bases between the two ends. Written as DNA, the CDR3 is TGTGCCAGCAGCGTAGAGGGAGGCTCTGGAAACACCATATATTTT. It translates to CASSVEGGSGNTIYF.

The chain links TRBV11-3 to TRBJ2-7, with no clear D. The V end was cut by 2 bases, the J end by 2 bases, with 10 bases between. The CDR3 runs to 14 residues. Germline lookup yields CDR1 SGHNT and CDR2 YENEEA. CDR3 sequence: CASSLYLGTYEQYF. CDR3 in DNA: TGTGCCAGCAGCTTATATTTAGGAACCTACGAGCAGTACTTC.